A single sample gave rise to the 8 T cell receptor beta chains below, sequenced in a study of cytomegalovirus exposure and HLA in healthy donors. Amplification used 60 Vbeta primers and 13 Jbeta primers. Sequenced by immunoSEQ multiplex PCR; TCRdb stores in-frame clones only, minus some. The data show 200,000 or so clones, just under 80% seen once. Sequenced input: PBMCs. These receptors were obtained from a young woman in good health and CMV-seropositive.

For the CDR3, the DNA is TGTGCCAGCCTCGGAGACTTTAACTCCTACGAGCAGTACTTC. As protein: CASLGDFNSYEQYF. J is TRBJ2-5 and V is TRBV25-1; no definite D call. The end of the DNA is better explained by TRBJ2-7, so the J call may be wrong. The CDR3 spans 14 residues. Per the germline V gene, CDR1 is MGHDK and CDR2 is SYGVNS.

The chain couples TRBV15 to TRBJ2-1, with TRBD2 identical over 7 bases. The CDR3 extends over 15 amino acids. Germline trimming cut 0 bases from V and 8 bases from J; bases unmatched to any gene: 7. Germline V CDR1 and CDR2: LNHNV, YYDKDF (reference sequence). The CDR3 DNA follows: TGTGCCACCAGCAGAGAGGGGCGGGAGTGGGATGAGCAGTTCTTC. It codes for CATSREGREWDEQFF.

This chain uses TRBV19 with TRBJ1-1, with D uncertain. The germline V gene encodes CDR1 LNHDA and CDR2 SQIVND (reference sequence). V shed 9 bases and J shed 1 base, with 12 bases lying between them. CDR3 length: 13 amino acids. CDR3 residues: CASRASGNTEAFF. The CDR3 nucleotides read TGTGCCAGCCGAGCCTCGGGGAACACTGAAGCTTTCTTT.

The V gene is TRBV7-9, the J gene TRBJ2-1; D unresolved. V lost 5 bases, J lost 7 bases, and 6 bases lay in between. The CDR3 spans 11 residues. Germline V gene data show CDR1 as SEHNR and CDR2 as FQNEAQ (reference sequence). Here the CDR3 DNA reads TGTGCCAGCAGCCCTACGAATGAGCAGTTCTTC. Protein product: CASSPTNEQFF.

The chain recombines TRBV2 with TRBJ2-1, with TRBD2 as a possible D gene (6 bases). The CDR3 has 13 amino acids. The germline gives CDR1 SNHLY, CDR2 FYNNEI. Trimming stripped 9 bases from V and 5 bases from J, with 14 bases between. CDR3 DNA: TGTGCCAGTCAGCCGGGACTCCACAATGAGCAGTTCTTC. It codes for CASQPGLHNEQFF.

The chain uses TRBV4-2 and TRBJ1-2; TRBD1 aligns across 12 bases. Trimming removed 3 bases from V and 0 bases from J; junction bases left unmatched: 5. The CDR3 is made up of 17 amino acids. CDR1 is LGHNA, CDR2 YNFKEQ, per germline. The CDR3 DNA reads as TGTGCCAGCAGCCAGAGCGGGACAGGGGGCGCTAACTATGGCTACACCTTC. Its translation is CASSQSGTGGANYGYTF.

The chain links TRBV5-1 to TRBJ2-1, with TRBD2 identical over 7 bases. The CDR3 totals 15 residues. J lost 8 bases, V lost 2 bases, and 10 bases had no gene match. Germline-derived CDR1 and CDR2 are SGHRS and YFSETQ. The CDR3 bases are TGCGCCAGCAGCTTTGGCGGGAGTAAGTCCGATGAGCAGTTCTTC. Protein: CASSFGGSKSDEQFF.

The genes are TRBV7-2 and TRBJ2-1; 9 bases map to TRBD2. The CDR3 sequence is 14 residues long. V gave up 3 bases and J gave up 7 bases; unmatched junction bases: 4. In germline, CDR1 is SGHTA, CDR2 FQGNSA. CDR3: CASSFLAGLNEQFF. The CDR3 region has the DNA TGTGCCAGCAGCTTTCTAGCGGGATTGAATGAGCAGTTCTTC.